One and the same sample provided the 25 T cell receptor beta chains below, sequenced in a study of blood T cell repertoires in COVID-19. This table comes from immunoSEQ multiplex PCR, and its TCRdb copy is limited to in-frame clones, with some not included. The sample has under 250,000 clones, 75% to 90% seen once. Sequencing was performed on peripheral blood. These receptors were obtained from a man in his forties with acute or convalescent COVID-19.

The chain's CDR3 is CASSLTALGDEQFF. CDR3 nucleotides: TGCGCCAGCAGCTTGACAGCCCTAGGGGATGAGCAGTTCTTC. The chain is built from TRBV5-1 and TRBJ2-1; a weak D match, TRBD1 (5 bases). CDR1 and CDR2 from the germline V gene are SGHRS and YFSETQ. V shed 1 base and J shed 8 bases, with 13 bases lying between them. The CDR3 covers 14 residues.

V usage is TRBV5-1 and J usage is TRBJ2-3; D not resolved. This CDR3 spans 13 amino acids. Germline CDR1 reads SGHRS; CDR2 reads YFSETQ. The V end was cut by 3 bases, the J end by 2 bases, with 7 bases between. The CDR3 loop is CASSSPPTDTQYF. CDR3 coding DNA: TGCGCCAGCAGCTCTCCCCCCACAGATACGCAGTATTTT. The variable domain in full, completed from reference TRBV5-1 and TRBJ2-3, reads KAGVTQTPRYLIKTRGQQVTLSCSPISGHRSVSWYQQTPGQGLQFLFEYFSETQRNKGNFPGRFSGRQFSNSRSEMNVSTLELGDSALYLCASSSPPTDTQYFGPGTRLTVL.

The genes are TRBV5-1 and TRBJ1-3; D remains ambiguous. V was shortened by 0 bases and J by 4 bases, with 5 bases between the two germline ends. This CDR3 comprises 13 residues. The germline V gene has CDR1 SGHRS and CDR2 YFSETQ. The CDR3 coding sequence is TGCGCCAGCAGCTTGGATCTGGGAAACACCATATATTTT. As protein: CASSLDLGNTIYF.

The V call is TRBV5-1, the J call TRBJ2-7; the match to TRBD2 covers 8 bases. The germline CDR1 and CDR2 sequences are SGHRS and YFSETQ. V shed 4 bases, J shed 4 bases, and the junction held 19 bases outside the gene matches. CDR3 size: 18 residues. The DNA of the CDR3 is TGCGCCAGCAGCCTGGGGGTCCAATCCGCGGGGACTAGATACGAGCAGTACTTC. This codes for CASSLGVQSAGTRYEQYF.

The chain couples TRBV27 to TRBJ2-3, with D possibly being TRBD2 (6 bases). Germline-derived CDR1 and CDR2 are MNHEY and SMNVEV (reference sequence). The CDR3 extends over 15 amino acids. The V end lost 5 bases, the J end lost 5 bases, and 17 bases lay between the germline ends. The CDR3: CASSAPSRRGDTQYF. In DNA form, the CDR3 reads TGTGCCAGCAGTGCCCCTAGCCGGAGGGGAGATACGCAGTATTTT.

The chain joins TRBV5-6 to TRBJ1-6, with 7 bases aligning to TRBD1. Germline CDR1 SGHDT, CDR2 YYEEEE. V shed 0 bases, J shed 6 bases, and the junction held 3 bases outside the gene matches. The CDR3 consists of 15 residues. In nucleotides, the CDR3 is TGTGCCAGCAGCTTGGTACAGGGGCGTAATTCACCCCTCCACTTT. Amino acid sequence: CASSLVQGRNSPLHF.

The chain uses TRBV4-3 and TRBJ2-5; TRBD1 is a possible D gene (6 bases). CDR1 is LGHNA, CDR2 YSLEER, per germline. CDR3 size: 15 residues. Between the trimmed V and J ends, which lost 0 bases and 4 bases, there was a span of 12 bases. CDR3 loop: CASSQDRGNGETQYF. The CDR3 DNA reads TGCGCCAGCAGCCAAGACAGGGGTAACGGAGAGACCCAGTACTTC.

The rearrangement uses TRBV24-1 and TRBJ2-7, with D tentatively TRBD1 (6 bases). CDR1 and CDR2 from the germline V gene are KGHDR and SFDVKD. Trimming cost V 3 bases and J 1 base, with 15 bases left between them. There are 16 residues in the CDR3. The DNA of the CDR3 is TGTGCCACCAGTGATGGGTCGCGGACAGAGTCCTACGAGCAGTACTTC. Amino acids: CATSDGSRTESYEQYF.

This chain's CDR3 is CASREDRGVNQPQHF. CDR3 coding DNA: TGTGCCAGCAGGGAGGACAGGGGAGTCAATCAGCCCCAGCATTTT. The V call is TRBV2, the J call TRBJ1-5, with 9 nucleotides matching TRBD1. This CDR3 comprises 15 residues. Germline values: CDR1 SNHLY, CDR2 FYNNEI. The V segment lost 6 bases and the J segment 3 bases; nucleotides outside the gene matches: 6.

This clone was seen just once. The chain recombines TRBV4-1 with TRBJ1-1; the D is unclear. Germline V gene data show CDR1 as MGHRA and CDR2 as YSYEKL. The germline V and J ends were trimmed by 1 base and 1 base, with 13 bases remaining between them. CDR3 length equals 16 residues. The DNA for the CDR3 is TGCGCCAGCAGCCAAGTTTCGAGAAATTGGAACACTGAAGCTTTCTTT. Its protein product is CASSQVSRNWNTEAFF.

V gene TRBV30 combines with J gene TRBJ2-7; TRBD2 agrees at 10 bases. The germline CDR1 and CDR2 sequences are GTSNPN and SVGIG (reference sequence). The CDR3 totals 13 residues. Trimming removed 0 bases from V and 6 bases from J; junction bases left unmatched: 2. Written as DNA, the CDR3 is TGTGCCTGGAGTGTAGCGGGAGGGACCGAGCAGTACTTC. Its protein is CAWSVAGGTEQYF.

This clone turned up a few times. The rearrangement uses TRBV5-6 and TRBJ2-7; possibly TRBD1 for D (5 bases). This CDR3 contains 13 residues. Germline lookup yields CDR1 SGHDT and CDR2 YYEEEE. Between the trimmed V and J ends, which lost 2 bases and 4 bases, there was a span of 10 bases. CDR3 amino acids: CASSFRVRYEQYF. The CDR3 nucleotides read TGTGCCAGCAGCTTCAGGGTTCGTTACGAGCAGTACTTC.

V is TRBV15 and J is TRBJ2-3; the D gene is possibly TRBD2 (6 bases). V was trimmed by 6 bases and J by 0 bases, leaving 7 bases between them. This CDR3 region has 13 residues. The germline CDR1 and CDR2 sequences are LNHNV and YYDKDF (reference sequence). The CDR3 nucleotides read TGTGCCACCAGAGGGACTAGCACAGATACGCAGTATTTT. This gives the protein CATRGTSTDTQYF.

V gene TRBV3-1 (or the pseudogene TRBV3-2) combines with J gene TRBJ1-4; TRBD1 aligns across 10 bases. This CDR3 contains 15 residues. V was clipped by 4 bases and J by 7 bases; unmatched bases: 6. CDR1 is LGHDT and CDR2 is YNNKEL in the germline V gene (reference sequence). CDR3 bases: TGTGCCAGCAGCCCCGACAGGGGGCGCGGTGAAAAACTGTTTTTT. Protein product: CASSPDRGRGEKLFF.

A single count supports this clone. The chain links TRBV18 to TRBJ2-7, with D perhaps matching TRBD1 (5 bases). V lost 1 base and J lost 2, with 12 bases in between. This CDR3 is built from 15 residues. Germline V gives CDR1 KGHSH, CDR2 LQKENI. The CDR3 nucleotides read TGTGCCAGCTCACCACAAAAAGGGGCGACCTACGAGCAGTACTTC. Its translation is CASSPQKGATYEQYF.

This chain links TRBV4-2 with TRBJ1-1; D is possibly TRBD1 (6 bases). The CDR3 covers 13 residues. Germline V lookup: CDR1 LGHNA, CDR2 YNFKEQ. Deletions cut 1 base from V and 8 bases from J, with 11 bases between. CDR3 sequence: CASSQGAGQEAFF. DNA of the CDR3: TGTGCCAGCAGCCAAGGGGCTGGACAGGAAGCTTTCTTT.

The V call is TRBV7-9, the J call TRBJ2-7, with 7 positions matching TRBD1. The CDR3 contains 17 residues. From germline, CDR1 is SEHNR and CDR2 FQNEAQ (reference sequence). V lost 4 bases, J lost 3 bases, and 15 bases stayed unmatched. This CDR3 is CASSSASPRDSGYEQYF. The CDR3 DNA sequence: TGTGCCAGCAGCTCAGCATCACCACGGGACAGCGGCTACGAGCAGTACTTC.

The chain is built from TRBV7-8 and TRBJ1-1; the D gene is possibly TRBD1 (6 bases). Trimming took off 5 bases at V and 6 bases at J, with 13 bases between the two ends. Per germline, CDR1 SGHVS and CDR2 FQNEAQ. The CDR3 contains 13 residues. The CDR3 DNA reads as TGTGCCAGCAGCCTAGACAGGATCGCTGAAGCTTTCTTT. It codes for CASSLDRIAEAFF.

The CDR3 DNA sequence: TGTGCCAGCAGCTTAAGCGGGACAGGGGCAGTGGATACGCAGTATTTT. Its translation: CASSLSGTGAVDTQYF. This chain uses TRBV7-8 with TRBJ2-3; 10 bases match TRBD1. The V gene end was trimmed by 2 bases and the J gene end by 6 bases; junction bases not matched to a gene: 8. The CDR3 totals 16 residues. Germline V gene data show CDR1 as SGHVS and CDR2 as FQNEAQ.

A remark on this clone: This specimen includes other DNA sequences encoding the same CDR3. The chain uses TRBV6-5 and TRBJ2-7; D may be TRBD2 (5 bases). Germline-derived CDR1 and CDR2 are MNHEY and SVGAGI. The CDR3 has 14 amino acids. The V gene lost 2 bases and the J gene lost 2 bases, with 10 bases spanning the gap. The CDR3 reads CASSYRGLTYEQYF. The CDR3 bases are TGTGCCAGCAGTTACCGCGGACTTACCTACGAGCAGTACTTC.

The gene calls are TRBV27 and TRBJ2-4, with 7 bases identical to TRBD1. This CDR3 contains 14 residues. Germline CDR1 MNHEY, CDR2 SMNVEV (reference sequence). With 1 base clipped from V and 11 bases from J, the junction kept 8 bases outside the gene matches. The DNA for the CDR3 is TGTGCCAGCAGTTTATTCCCCACAGGGGATGTTCAGTACTTC. Translating gives CASSLFPTGDVQYF.

The gene calls are TRBV18 and TRBJ2-3; D is perhaps TRBD1 (5 bases). This CDR3 is built from 14 residues. The germline V and J ends were trimmed by 6 bases and 0 bases, with 10 bases remaining between them. Germline V gene lookup returns CDR1 KGHSH and CDR2 LQKENI. As DNA, the CDR3 is TGTGCCAGCTCCCCCGACAGTAGCACAGATACGCAGTATTTT. Amino acids: CASSPDSSTDTQYF.

This sequence joins TRBV18 and TRBJ2-3; 8 bases agree with TRBD2. From germline, CDR1 is KGHSH and CDR2 LQKENI. Trimming at V came to 4 bases and at J to 0 bases, leaving 18 bases not matched to a gene. The CDR3 consists of 20 residues. The CDR3 DNA sequence: TGTGCCAGCTCACTTAAGACTAGCGCCATAGGTTCTACTAGCACAGATACGCAGTATTTT. Its protein is CASSLKTSAIGSTSTDTQYF.

The rearrangement uses TRBV5-1 and TRBJ2-7; TRBD1 is a possible D gene (5 bases). CDR1 SGHRS and CDR2 YFSETQ come from the germline V gene. This CDR3 contains 14 residues. The V end lost 4 bases, the J end lost 4 bases, and 15 bases lay between the germline ends. In nucleotides, the CDR3 is TGCGCCAGCAGCAGGGGAAGCCAACGTTACGAGCAGTACTTC. The encoded protein is CASSRGSQRYEQYF.

This clone was recorded only once. This sequence joins TRBV5-6 and TRBJ1-1; the D is unclear. Germline V gives CDR1 SGHDT, CDR2 YYEEEE. The CDR3 length is 15 residues. V dropped 0 bases and J dropped 4 bases, with 13 bases sitting between them. The CDR3 here is CASSLGAGSLTEAFF. The CDR3 DNA reads TGTGCCAGCAGCTTGGGGGCCGGCAGCCTCACTGAAGCTTTCTTT.